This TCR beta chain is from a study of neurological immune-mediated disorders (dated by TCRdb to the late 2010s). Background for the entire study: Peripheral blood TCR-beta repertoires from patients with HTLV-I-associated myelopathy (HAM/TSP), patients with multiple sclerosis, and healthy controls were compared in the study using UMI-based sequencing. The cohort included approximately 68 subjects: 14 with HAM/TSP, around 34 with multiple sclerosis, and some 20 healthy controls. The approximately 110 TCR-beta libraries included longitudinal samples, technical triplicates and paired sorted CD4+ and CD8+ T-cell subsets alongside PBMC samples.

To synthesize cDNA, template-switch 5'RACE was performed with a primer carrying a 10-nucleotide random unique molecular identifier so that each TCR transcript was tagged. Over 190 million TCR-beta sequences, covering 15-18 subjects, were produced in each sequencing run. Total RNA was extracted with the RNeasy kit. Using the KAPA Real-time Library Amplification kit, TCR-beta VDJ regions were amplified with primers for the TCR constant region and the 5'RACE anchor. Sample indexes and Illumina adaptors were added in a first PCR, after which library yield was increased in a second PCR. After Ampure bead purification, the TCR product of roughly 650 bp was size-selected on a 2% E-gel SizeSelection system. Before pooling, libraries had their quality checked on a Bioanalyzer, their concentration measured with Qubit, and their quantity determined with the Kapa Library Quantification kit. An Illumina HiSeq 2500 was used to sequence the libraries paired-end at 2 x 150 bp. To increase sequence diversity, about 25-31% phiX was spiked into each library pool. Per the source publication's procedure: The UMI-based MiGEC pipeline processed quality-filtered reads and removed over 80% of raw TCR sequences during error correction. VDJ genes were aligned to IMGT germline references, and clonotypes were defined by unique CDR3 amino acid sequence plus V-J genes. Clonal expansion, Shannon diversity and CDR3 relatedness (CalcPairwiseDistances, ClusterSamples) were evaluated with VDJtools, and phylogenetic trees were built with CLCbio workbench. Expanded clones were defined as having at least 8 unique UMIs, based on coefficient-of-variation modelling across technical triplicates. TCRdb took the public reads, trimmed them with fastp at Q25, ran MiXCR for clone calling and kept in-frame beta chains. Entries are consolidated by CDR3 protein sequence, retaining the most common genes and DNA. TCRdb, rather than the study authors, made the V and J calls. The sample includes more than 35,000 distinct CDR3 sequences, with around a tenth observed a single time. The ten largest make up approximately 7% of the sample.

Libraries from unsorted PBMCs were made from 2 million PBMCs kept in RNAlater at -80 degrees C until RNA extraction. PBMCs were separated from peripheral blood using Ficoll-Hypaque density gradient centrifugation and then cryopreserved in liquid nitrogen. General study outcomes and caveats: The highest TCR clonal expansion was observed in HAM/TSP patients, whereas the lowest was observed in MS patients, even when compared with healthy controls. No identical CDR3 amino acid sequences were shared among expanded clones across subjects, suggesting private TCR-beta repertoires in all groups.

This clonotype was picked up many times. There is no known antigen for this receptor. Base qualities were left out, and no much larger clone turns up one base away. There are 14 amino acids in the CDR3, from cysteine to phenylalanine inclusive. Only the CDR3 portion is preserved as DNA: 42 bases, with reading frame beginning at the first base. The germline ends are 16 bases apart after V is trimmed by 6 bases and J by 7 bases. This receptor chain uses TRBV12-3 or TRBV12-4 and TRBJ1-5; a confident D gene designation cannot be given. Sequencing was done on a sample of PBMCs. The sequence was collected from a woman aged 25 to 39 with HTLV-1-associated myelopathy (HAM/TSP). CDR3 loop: CASSGGVSRQPQHF. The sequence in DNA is TGTGCCAGCAGCGGCGGGGTCTCCCGACAGCCCCAGCATTTT.